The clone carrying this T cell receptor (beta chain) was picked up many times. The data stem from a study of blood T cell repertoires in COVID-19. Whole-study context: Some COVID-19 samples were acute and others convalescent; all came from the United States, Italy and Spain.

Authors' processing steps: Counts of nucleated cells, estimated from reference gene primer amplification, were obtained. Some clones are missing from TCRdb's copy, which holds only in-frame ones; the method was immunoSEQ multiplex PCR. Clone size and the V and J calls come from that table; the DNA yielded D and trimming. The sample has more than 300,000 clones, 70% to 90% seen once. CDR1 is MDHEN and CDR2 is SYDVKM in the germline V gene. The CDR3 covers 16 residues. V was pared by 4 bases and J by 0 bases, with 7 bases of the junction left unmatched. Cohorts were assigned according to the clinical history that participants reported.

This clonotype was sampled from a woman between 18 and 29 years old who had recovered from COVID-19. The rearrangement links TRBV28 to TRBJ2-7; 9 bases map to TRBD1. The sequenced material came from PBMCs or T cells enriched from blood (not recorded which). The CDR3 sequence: CASSYIRDRDSYEQYF. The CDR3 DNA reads TGTGCCAGCAGTTACATCCGGGACAGGGACTCCTACGAGCAGTACTTC.